This TCR beta chain was identified in a study of technical replicates of blood from a few donors. V lost 2 bases and J lost 4, with 9 bases in between. The CDR3 is 14 amino acids. The V gene's germline CDR1 is MNHNS and CDR2 SASEGT. Libraries were prepared by immunoSEQ multiplex PCR; TCRdb keeps only in-frame clonotypes and omits some of them. The sample comprises more than 65,000 clones, 95% of which are singletons, and 0.36% rests with the top ten. The chain recombines TRBV6-1 with TRBJ1-3, with D perhaps matching TRBD1 (6 bases). The sequenced sample consisted of T cells isolated from PBMCs. This receptor was obtained from a human donor in good health. DNA for the CDR3: TGTGCCAGCAGTGAACAACAGGGCGGAAACACCATATATTTT. As protein: CASSEQQGGNTIYF.